This T cell receptor beta chain was recovered during a study of PD-1 blockade in classical Hodgkin lymphoma (TCRdb year 2020). Study-wide context: Nivolumab dosing was 3 mg/kg intravenously every 2 weeks, continuing until either disease progression or unacceptable toxicity. The study used CyTOF and TCR beta sequencing to define a peripheral blood immune signature of response to PD-1 blockade in classical Hodgkin lymphoma. The paper as a whole reports these results and caveats: By C4D1, a significant rise was seen in CD4+ TCR diversity but not in CD8+ TCR diversity (p=0.0027 vs p=0.16), and the rise was most apparent among complete responders (p=0.02). Baseline TCR diversity was reported as lower in newly diagnosed patients than in healthy donors, and lower still in relapsed/refractory patients. The study was limited to a single clinical trial cohort, and causes of repertoire differences, possibly disease activity or prior therapy, remained undefined. Among trial patients, those achieving complete response had baseline diversity similar to that of newly diagnosed patients, while diversity was significantly lower in partial responders and progressors. Diversity was lower in patients who began nivolumab less than 1 year after ASCT, so these patients were left out of later analyses to avoid confounding by immune reconstitution.

Genomic DNA was extracted with the Qiagen DNeasy kit from unsorted PBMCs and from negatively selected CD4+ and CD8+ fractions. TCR beta CDR3 regions were amplified by immunoSEQ multiplex PCR using primers annealing to V and J segments. A synthetic immune receptor repertoire was used to minimize amplification bias, and any remaining bias was removed computationally after sequencing. The original pipeline was this. Repertoire diversity was quantified as the Shannon entropy index using custom Python scripts. Unsorted, CD4+ and CD8+ repertoires were analyzed separately, except for combined analyses in which CD4+ and CD8+ sequences were merged in silico. Clonal expansion was defined as at least a 2-fold frequency increase after treatment relative to C1D1, with a pseudocount of 0.5 for undetected baseline clones. Singleton clones were defined as clones with 0 or 1 copy at C1D1, and non-singleton clones were defined as clones with 2 or more copies. Clones expanded in unsorted samples were assigned a CD4+, CD8+ or unknown annotation through matching of protein sequences in sorted samples from the same patient. Diversity changes from C1D1 to C4D1 were tested in paired samples using Wilcoxon tests. As stored in TCRdb, this immuneACCESS dataset retains in-frame rearrangements with V and J assigned. A fraction of the clones does not appear; measured against another copy, unresolved V genes explain less than half of the discrepancy, and the remainder lacks a known reason. V and J calls and clone size are given by that table; D and trimming were obtained from the DNA. The sample includes some 48,000 clones, with 80% observed a single time. Clones ranked in the top ten supply over 15% of the sample.

Points on this clone: This clone's antigen is unknown. There are no base qualities to consult, and no much larger clone falls within one base. Other nucleotide sequences from this sample produce the same CDR3.

Counted from cysteine to phenylalanine, this CDR3 has 15 amino acids. Solely the CDR3 DNA is kept, with 45 bases framed from the first base. According to the germline V gene, CDR1 reads SGHTA and CDR2 reads FQGNSA. Cut back by 1 base and 3 bases, the V and J ends lie 10 bases apart. The sample's time point label is to be understood as: cycle 4 day 1 (C4D1), after more than 5 weeks of nivolumab. Every trial patient had relapsed after autologous stem cell transplantation, and cohorts A, B and C differed in prior brentuximab vedotin exposure. The trial cohort comprised around 60 patients with relapsed/refractory classical Hodgkin lymphoma whose best overall responses were complete response, partial response or progressive disease. Trial patients were treated with single-agent nivolumab in the multi-cohort phase II CheckMate 205 trial. An independent review committee assessed best overall response by applying the 2007 International Working Group response criteria. Trial PBMCs were collected immediately before nivolumab initiation (C1D1) and during therapy at cycle 2 day 1 and cycle 4 day 1. After peripheral blood was drawn into 8 mL Vacutainer Cell Preparation Tubes, PBMCs were isolated by centrifugation and then cryopreserved.

This sample comprised peripheral blood mononuclear cells (PBMCs), obtained before the fourth cycle of nivolumab. The origin of this receptor is a human donor with classical Hodgkin lymphoma. The chain is encoded by TRBV7-2 joined to TRBJ1-5, with the D gene not confidently named. The DNA sequence is given as TGTGCCAGCAGCTTAGTGGCGGGTTCCAATCAGCCCCAGCATTTT. This is translated as CASSLVAGSNQPQHF.